There are many counts of the clone carrying this T cell receptor (beta chain). The antigen is unknown. The data are from a study of molecular identifiers for immune sequencing clone quantification. CDR3 size: 17 residues. Germline CDR1 SGHVS, CDR2 FNYEAQ. V trimming: 5 bases; J trimming: 5 bases; junction bases outside the gene matches: 11. TCRdb fed the PCR reads into MiXCR, producing one record per CDR3 protein. Of about 630,000 distinct CDR3 sequences in the sample, around 25% were seen once. Whole-study results and caveats: Detecting spiked Jurkat TCR RNA from one cell among more than 750,000 naive cells was reportedly possible. Effector cells had over 98% of their molecules in clones above 20 RNA copies, while naive cells had under 1%.

The receptor was isolated from a human donor in good health. Some libraries in this study had Jurkat cell RNA spiked in. This chain joins TRBV7-6 and TRBJ2-5; 13 bases map to TRBD2. The specimen sequenced was naive CD8+ T cells from blood, with Jurkat cell RNA spiked in. Subset specified: FACS-sorted CD8+CD4-CCR7+CD45RA+ naive T cells. The CDR3: CASSLKLGLAGVETQYF. CDR3 coding DNA: TGTGCCAGCAGCCTGAAACTCGGACTAGCGGGAGTGGAGACCCAGTACTTC.